What follows is one T cell receptor beta chain and its context. Its antigen is as yet unknown. The data are from a study of OX40 agonist ivuxolimab in advanced cancers. Study-wide background: Three patients responded partially, comprising one with hepatocellular carcinoma and two with cutaneous melanoma.

Clones were sequenced by immunoSEQ multiplex PCR, and TCRdb holds only the in-frame ones, with some missing. The table has tens of thousands of clones, 65% to 90% seen once; the top ten hold roughly 3.1%. CDR3 length equals 15 residues. The germline V gene has CDR1 SGHTA and CDR2 FQGNSA. Between the trimmed V and J ends, which lost 0 bases and 2 bases, there was a span of 10 bases. General study findings and limits: Dose levels from 0.1 to 3.0 mg/kg saw CD4+ and CD8+ blood T cells expand clonally by week 6. Several nonresponders also turned out to have low normalized T-cell clonal expansion.

The chain is built from TRBV7-2 and TRBJ1-1; D not certain. This TCR came from an adult with an advanced solid tumor such as melanoma, head and neck, liver or kidney cancer. Sequencing was performed on CD4+ or CD8+ T cells sorted from blood, taken in a trial of the OX40 agonist ivuxolimab. The CDR3 sequence is CASSLAPGINTEAFF. DNA of the CDR3: TGTGCCAGCAGCTTAGCGCCAGGAATTAACACTGAAGCTTTCTTT.